Given below is one TCR beta chain in context. The antigen it recognizes is unknown. No base-level quality is on record; no much larger clone is a single base apart. One collaborating source in Seattle enrolled patients during active infection and followed them longitudinally through the course of disease. Whole blood was collected in K2EDTA tubes by collaborating institutions according to the institutions' own protocols. Collaborator samples were shipped for TCRbeta analysis as frozen whole blood, isolated PBMCs, or DNA extracted from either sample type. This record comes from a study of blood T cell repertoires in COVID-19 (dated by TCRdb to 2020 to 2022). General notes on the study: Samples from collaborators originated in the United States, Italy and Spain and spanned both the acute and convalescent phases of COVID-19. The prospective study material was composed of cDNA or gDNA derived from T cells, B-cell-depleted T cells, or PBMCs. Deeply sampled blood TCRbeta repertoires from subjects exposed to, actively infected with, or recovered from COVID-19 were included in the dataset. The repertoires were made available in a free public database intended to serve as a resource for research on the immune response to SARS-CoV-2. The samples were drawn from two sources: the first 160 participants of the ongoing ImmuneRACE study, and 1,254 subjects contributed by 6 global collaborators. The sample metadata nearly always contained a de-identified subject ID, COVID-19 status, age in years and sex. Where HLA class I and class II types were available, the types were taken from metadata supplied by the sample provider, not from assay-based typing. What the authors observed across the whole study: The quantity of clinical and demographic metadata differed by source and by participant and was supplied without curation.

Trimming removed 3 bases from V and 7 bases from J, leaving 17 bases between the germline ends. The CDR3 runs 15 amino acids, cysteine and phenylalanine included. The CDR3 DNA has 45 bases and is translated from base 1. The germline V gene gives CDR1 as SGHTS and CDR2 as YDEGEE. TCRbeta CDR3 regions were amplified from genomic DNA using the immunoSEQ Assay, a bias-controlled multiplex PCR. Per the source publication's procedure: Nucleated cell counts per sample were estimated from amplification of reference gene primers within the assay. To quantify the absolute abundance of each unique TCRbeta CDR3 rearrangement, sequence reads were collapsed and filtered. For each sample, productive Simpson clonality was calculated by taking the square root of Simpson's diversity index across productive rearrangements. Imported from immuneACCESS, the table was reduced by TCRdb to in-frame sequences with V and J called. These copies leave out some clones; in studies compared against another copy, an unresolved V gene accounts for under half, and the cause of the remainder is not known. V and J calls and clone size come straight from that table; D and trimming were deduced from the DNA. The sample profile shows 150,000 to 170,000 clones; roughly 85% of them were found once. The leading ten clones occupy 8.3% of the sample.

This sequence was found in an older woman with COVID-19, enrolled during active disease. Rearrangement joined TRBV5-8 to TRBJ1-5; no D segment can be confidently identified. Sequencing was done on a sample of peripheral blood. The CDR3 reads as follows: CASSSTGSIGQPQHF. The nucleotide sequence is TGTGCCAGCAGCTCCACCGGGAGCATAGGGCAGCCCCAGCATTTT.